These T cell receptor beta chains were read from a single sample in a study of shared clonotypes between healthy human individuals. Sequencing was performed with immunoSEQ multiplex PCR; in TCRdb, only in-frame clones are kept and a portion is missing. This table has about 470,000 clones, around 79% appearing once. What was sequenced was PBMCs. These receptors were collected from a woman aged 40 to 49 in good health. Some clones in this sample may be carry-over from other donors' samples. Each CDR3 is given without its conserved first and last residue. A D gene is named only where the DNA matches it firmly.

v_gene	d_gene	j_gene	CDR3aa
TRBV25-1	.	TRBJ1-4	ASSQGGGNEKLF
TRBV19	.	TRBJ1-5	ASSIWDGNSNQPQH
TRBV30	.	TRBJ1-1	AWGRSIDTEAF
TRBV4-3	TRBD1	TRBJ1-4	ASSRQGAGEKLF
TRBV6-1	TRBD2	TRBJ2-7	ASSEGATSGTYEQY
TRBV29-1	.	TRBJ1-2	SVWTGPLYGYT
TRBV14	.	TRBJ2-1	ASSQEGLPWGNEQF
TRBV9	.	TRBJ1-4	ASSVMFRWDLSREKLF
TRBV18	.	TRBJ2-5	ASSPPGQETQY
TRBV9	TRBD1	TRBJ2-7	ASSVGDRVYEQY
TRBV28	.	TRBJ2-7	ASSLPGPALQRQY